This T cell receptor (beta chain) was sequenced in a study of cytomegalovirus exposure and HLA in healthy donors. Study conclusions and caveats: The study recorded 160 or so TCR beta chains that were cytomegalovirus-associated. Previously analyzed data showed that most TCR beta V segments were productive at a frequency of about 87% or about 30%.

Both 60 Vbeta primers and 13 Jbeta primers went into the PCR. Only in-frame clones appear in the TCRdb table, and some are missing; sequencing was by immunoSEQ multiplex PCR. The table shows some 130,000 clones, with around 81% occurring only once. Regarding this clone: Its matching antigen is unknown.

Between the trimmed V and J ends, which lost 9 bases and 8 bases, there was a span of 16 bases. Germline V gives CDR1 LNHDA, CDR2 SQIVND (reference sequence). The CDR3 has 12 amino acids. The receptor was isolated from a woman aged 45-65 years in good health and CMV-seronegative. Sequences were obtained from PBMCs. The gene calls are TRBV19 and TRBJ1-1; D possibly corresponds to TRBD1 (5 bases). CDR3 loop: CASRYGGEEAFF. The CDR3 nucleotides read TGTGCCAGCCGTTACGGGGGGGAAGAAGCTTTCTTT.